This T cell receptor beta chain is from a study of blood T cell repertoires in COVID-19. About the study: Samples of COVID-19 (acute and convalescent) were obtained from the United States, Italy and Spain. T cells, B-cell-depleted T cells, or PBMCs supplied cDNA or gDNA.

V was cut by 2 bases and J by 6 bases, with 10 bases left in between. The CDR3 extends over 14 amino acids. Germline CDR1 SEHNR, CDR2 FQNEAQ (reference sequence). Authors' data handling: Quantification of nucleated cells was approximated via reference gene primer amplification. The protocol was immunoSEQ multiplex PCR, while the TCRdb copy is restricted to in-frame clones and leaves out a portion. V and J calls and clone size are those listed in that table; D and trimming were worked out from the DNA. The sample has around 58,000 clones; just over 85% are singletons. The material sequenced was peripheral blood. This clonotype originated in a human donor in a cohort sampled during active COVID-19. The rearrangement links TRBV7-9 to TRBJ1-4; the D is unclear. CDR3 bases: TGTGCCAGCAGCTTAACCCGGGTCGATGAAAAACTGTTTTTT. Amino acid sequence: CASSLTRVDEKLFF.